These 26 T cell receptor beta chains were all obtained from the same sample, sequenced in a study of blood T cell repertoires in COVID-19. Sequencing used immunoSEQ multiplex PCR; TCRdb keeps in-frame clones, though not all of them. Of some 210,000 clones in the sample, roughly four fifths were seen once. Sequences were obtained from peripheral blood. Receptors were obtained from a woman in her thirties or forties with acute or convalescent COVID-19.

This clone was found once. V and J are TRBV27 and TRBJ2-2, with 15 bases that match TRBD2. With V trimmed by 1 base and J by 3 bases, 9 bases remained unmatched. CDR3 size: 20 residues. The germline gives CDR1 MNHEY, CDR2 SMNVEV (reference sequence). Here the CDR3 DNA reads TGTGCCAGCAGTTTATTACCGTGGACTAGCGGGGGGGTATACACCGGGGAGCTGTTTTTT. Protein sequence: CASSLLPWTSGGVYTGELFF.

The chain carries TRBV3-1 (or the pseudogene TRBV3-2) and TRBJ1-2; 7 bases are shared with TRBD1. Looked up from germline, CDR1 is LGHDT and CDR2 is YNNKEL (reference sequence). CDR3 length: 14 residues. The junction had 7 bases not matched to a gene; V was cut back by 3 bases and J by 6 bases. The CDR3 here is CASSQIGQDNGYTF. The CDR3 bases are TGTGCCAGCAGCCAGATAGGACAGGATAATGGCTACACCTTC.

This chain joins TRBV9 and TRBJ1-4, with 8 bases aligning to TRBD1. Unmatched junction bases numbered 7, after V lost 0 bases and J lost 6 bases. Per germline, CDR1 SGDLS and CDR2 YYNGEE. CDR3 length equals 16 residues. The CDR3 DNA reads TGTGCCAGCAGCGTAGCTCCCGGACAGGGTGATGAAAAACTGTTTTTT. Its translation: CASSVAPGQGDEKLFF.

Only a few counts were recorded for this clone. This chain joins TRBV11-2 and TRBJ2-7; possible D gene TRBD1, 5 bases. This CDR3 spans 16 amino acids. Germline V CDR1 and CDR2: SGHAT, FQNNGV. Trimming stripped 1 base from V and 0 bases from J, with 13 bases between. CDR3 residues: CASSLVNVRASYEQYF. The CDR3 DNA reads TGTGCCAGCAGCTTAGTTAACGTCAGGGCCTCCTACGAGCAGTACTTC.

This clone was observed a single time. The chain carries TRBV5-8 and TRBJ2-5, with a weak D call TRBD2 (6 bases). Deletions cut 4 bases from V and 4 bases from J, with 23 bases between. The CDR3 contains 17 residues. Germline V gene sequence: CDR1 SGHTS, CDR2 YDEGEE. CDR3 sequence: CASSLSWLPAGGETQYF. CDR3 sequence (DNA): TGTGCCAGCAGCCTTTCGTGGCTGCCCGCCGGGGGAGAGACCCAGTACTTC.

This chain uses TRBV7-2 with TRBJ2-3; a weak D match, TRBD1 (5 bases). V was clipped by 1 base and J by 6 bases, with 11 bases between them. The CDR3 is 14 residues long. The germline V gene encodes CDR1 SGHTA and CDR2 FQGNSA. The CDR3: CASSLVGATDTQYF. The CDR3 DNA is TGTGCCAGCAGCTTAGTTGGGGCGACGGATACGCAGTATTTT.

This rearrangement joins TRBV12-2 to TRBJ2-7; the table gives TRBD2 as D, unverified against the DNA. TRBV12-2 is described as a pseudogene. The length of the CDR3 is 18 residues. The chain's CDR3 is CASRLVWTSGRATYEQYF. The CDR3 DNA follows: TGTGCAAGTCGCTTAGTTTGGACTAGCGGGAGGGCCACCTACGAGCAGTACTTC.

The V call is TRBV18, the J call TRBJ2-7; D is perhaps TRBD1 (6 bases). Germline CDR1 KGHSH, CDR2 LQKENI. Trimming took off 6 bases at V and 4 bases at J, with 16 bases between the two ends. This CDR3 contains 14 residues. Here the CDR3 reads CASSQNRDIYEQYF. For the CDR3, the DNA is TGTGCCAGCTCCCAGAATCGGGACATTTACGAGCAGTACTTC.

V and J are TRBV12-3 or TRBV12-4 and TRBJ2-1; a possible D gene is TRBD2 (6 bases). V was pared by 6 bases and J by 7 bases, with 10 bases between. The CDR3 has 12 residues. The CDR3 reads CASRPRGNEQFF. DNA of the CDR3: TGTGCCAGCAGACCCCGGGGGAATGAGCAGTTCTTC.

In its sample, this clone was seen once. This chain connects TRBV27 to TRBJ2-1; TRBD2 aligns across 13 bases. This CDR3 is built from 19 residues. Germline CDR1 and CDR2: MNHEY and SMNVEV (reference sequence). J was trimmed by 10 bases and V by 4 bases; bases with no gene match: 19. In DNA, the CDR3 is TGTGCCAGCAGTTCAGGGGCACGAGGACTAGCGGGGGTGATTAAGGAGCAGTTCTTC. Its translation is CASSSGARGLAGVIKEQFF.

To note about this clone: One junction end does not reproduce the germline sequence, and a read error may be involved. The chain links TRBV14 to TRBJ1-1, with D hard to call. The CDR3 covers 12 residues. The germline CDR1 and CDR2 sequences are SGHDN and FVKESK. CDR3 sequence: CASSQVAPEAFF. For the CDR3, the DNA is TGTGCCAGCAGCCAAGTTGCTCCTGAGGCTTTCTTT.

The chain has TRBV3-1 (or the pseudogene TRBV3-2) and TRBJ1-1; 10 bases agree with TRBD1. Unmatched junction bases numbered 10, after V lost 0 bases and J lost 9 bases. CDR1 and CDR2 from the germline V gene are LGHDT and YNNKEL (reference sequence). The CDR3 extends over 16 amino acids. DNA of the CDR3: TGTGCCAGCAGCCAAGATGGGGGACAGGGGCAAGGGAAAGCTTTCTTT. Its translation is CASSQDGGQGQGKAFF.

This CDR3 reads CASRAGGEQFF. Written as DNA, the CDR3 is TGTGCCAGCAGGGCGGGAGGTGAGCAGTTCTTC. The rearrangement uses TRBV6-5 and TRBJ2-1; TRBD2 agrees at 8 bases. CDR3 length: 11 amino acids. Unmatched junction bases numbered 1, after V lost 6 bases and J lost 9 bases. Germline assignment: CDR1 MNHEY and CDR2 SVGAGI.

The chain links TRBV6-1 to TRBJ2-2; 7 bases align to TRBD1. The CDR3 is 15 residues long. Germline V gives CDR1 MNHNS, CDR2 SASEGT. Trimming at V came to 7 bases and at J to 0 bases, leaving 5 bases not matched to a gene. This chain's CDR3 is CASIYGTANTGELFF. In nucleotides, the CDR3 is TGTGCCAGCATCTACGGGACAGCGAACACCGGGGAGCTGTTTTTT.

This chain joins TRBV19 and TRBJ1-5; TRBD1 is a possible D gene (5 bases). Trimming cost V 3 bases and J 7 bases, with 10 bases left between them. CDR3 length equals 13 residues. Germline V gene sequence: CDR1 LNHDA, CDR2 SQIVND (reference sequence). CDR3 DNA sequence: TGTGCCAGTAGTATCTTGGGGGGACAGCCCCAGCATTTT. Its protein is CASSILGGQPQHF.

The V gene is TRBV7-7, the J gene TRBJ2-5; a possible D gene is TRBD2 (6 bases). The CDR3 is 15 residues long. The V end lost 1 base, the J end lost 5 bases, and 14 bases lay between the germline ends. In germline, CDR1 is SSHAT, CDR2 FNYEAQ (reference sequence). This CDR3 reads CASSLEGGDGETQYF. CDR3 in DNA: TGTGCCAGCAGCTTAGAAGGCGGGGACGGGGAGACCCAGTACTTC.

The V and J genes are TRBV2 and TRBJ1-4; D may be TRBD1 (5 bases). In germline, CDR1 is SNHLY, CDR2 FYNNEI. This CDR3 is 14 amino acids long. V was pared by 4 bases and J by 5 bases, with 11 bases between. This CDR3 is CASSVSGKNEKLFF. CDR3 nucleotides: TGTGCCAGCAGTGTTTCAGGGAAAAATGAAAAACTGTTTTTT.

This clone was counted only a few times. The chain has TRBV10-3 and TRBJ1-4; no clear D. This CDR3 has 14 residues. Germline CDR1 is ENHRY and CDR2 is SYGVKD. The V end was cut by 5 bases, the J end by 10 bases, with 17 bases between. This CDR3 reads CAISPDVNGGKLFF. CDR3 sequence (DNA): TGTGCCATCAGTCCTGACGTAAATGGAGGAAAACTGTTTTTT.

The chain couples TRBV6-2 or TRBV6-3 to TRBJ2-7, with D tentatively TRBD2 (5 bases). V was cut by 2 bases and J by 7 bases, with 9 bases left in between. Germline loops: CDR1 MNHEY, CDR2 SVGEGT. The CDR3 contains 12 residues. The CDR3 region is CASSYPTGEQYF. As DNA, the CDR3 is TGTGCCAGCAGTTACCCTACGGGAGAGCAGTACTTC.

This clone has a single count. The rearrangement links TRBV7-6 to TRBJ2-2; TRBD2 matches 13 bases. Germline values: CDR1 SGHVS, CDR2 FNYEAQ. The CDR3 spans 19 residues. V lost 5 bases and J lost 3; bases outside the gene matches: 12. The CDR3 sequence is CASSRFVGLAGDHTGELFF. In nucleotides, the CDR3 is TGTGCCAGCAGCCGCTTCGTCGGACTAGCGGGGGACCACACCGGGGAGCTGTTTTTT.

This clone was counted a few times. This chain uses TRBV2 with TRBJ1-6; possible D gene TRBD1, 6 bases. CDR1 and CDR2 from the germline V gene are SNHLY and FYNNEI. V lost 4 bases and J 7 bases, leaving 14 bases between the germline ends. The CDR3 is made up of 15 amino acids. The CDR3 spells CASSVGAKTNSPLHF. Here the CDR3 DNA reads TGTGCCAGCAGTGTGGGGGCTAAGACCAATTCACCCCTCCACTTT.

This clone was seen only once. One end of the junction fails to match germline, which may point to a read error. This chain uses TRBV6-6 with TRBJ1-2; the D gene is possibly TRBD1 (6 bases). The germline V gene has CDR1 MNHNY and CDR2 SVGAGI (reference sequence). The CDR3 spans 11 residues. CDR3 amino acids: CASSSGDKQAF. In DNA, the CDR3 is TGTGCCAGCAGTTCAGGGGATAAACAGGCCTTC.

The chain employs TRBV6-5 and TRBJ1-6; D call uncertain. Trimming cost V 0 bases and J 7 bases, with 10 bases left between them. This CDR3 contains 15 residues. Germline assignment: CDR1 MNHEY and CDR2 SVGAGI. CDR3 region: CASSYSEGTNSPLHF. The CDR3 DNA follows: TGTGCCAGCAGTTACTCAGAGGGAACGAATTCACCCCTCCACTTT.

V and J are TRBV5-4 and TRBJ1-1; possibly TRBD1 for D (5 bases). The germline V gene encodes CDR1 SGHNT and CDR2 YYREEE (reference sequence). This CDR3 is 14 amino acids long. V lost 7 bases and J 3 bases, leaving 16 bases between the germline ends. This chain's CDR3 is CASEVGGIDTEAFF. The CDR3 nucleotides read TGTGCCAGCGAGGTCGGGGGGATAGACACTGAAGCTTTCTTT.

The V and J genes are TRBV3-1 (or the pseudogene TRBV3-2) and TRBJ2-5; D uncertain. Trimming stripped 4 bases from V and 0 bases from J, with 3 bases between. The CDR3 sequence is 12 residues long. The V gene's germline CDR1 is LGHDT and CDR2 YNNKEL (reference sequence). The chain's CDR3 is CASSPYQETQYF. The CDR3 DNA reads TGTGCCAGCAGCCCCTACCAAGAGACCCAGTACTTC.

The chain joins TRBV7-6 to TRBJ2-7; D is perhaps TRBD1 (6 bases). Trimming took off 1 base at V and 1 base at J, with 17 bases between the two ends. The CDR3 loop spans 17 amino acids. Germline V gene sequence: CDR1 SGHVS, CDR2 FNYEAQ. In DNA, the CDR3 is TGTGCCAGCAGCTTAGTGGGGGTCGGGGACACGTCCTACGAGCAGTACTTC. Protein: CASSLVGVGDTSYEQYF.